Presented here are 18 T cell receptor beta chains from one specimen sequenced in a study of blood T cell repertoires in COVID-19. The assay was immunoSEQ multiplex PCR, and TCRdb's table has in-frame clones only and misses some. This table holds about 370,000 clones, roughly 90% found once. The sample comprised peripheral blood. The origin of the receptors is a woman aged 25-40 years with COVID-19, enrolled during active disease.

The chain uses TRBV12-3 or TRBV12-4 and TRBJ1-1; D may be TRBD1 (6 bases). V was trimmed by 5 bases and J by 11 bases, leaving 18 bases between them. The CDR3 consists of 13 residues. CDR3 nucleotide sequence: TGTGCCAGCAGTCGTGGACAGTCAGGCGCGGCTTTCTTT. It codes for CASSRGQSGAAFF.

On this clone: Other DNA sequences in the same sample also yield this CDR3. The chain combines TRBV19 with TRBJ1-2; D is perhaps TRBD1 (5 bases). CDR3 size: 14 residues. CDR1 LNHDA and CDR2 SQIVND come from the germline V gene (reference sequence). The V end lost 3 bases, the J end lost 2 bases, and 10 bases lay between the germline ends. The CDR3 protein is CASSIRRGNYGYTF. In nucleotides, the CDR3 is TGTGCCAGTAGTATTCGTCGGGGGAACTATGGCTACACCTTC.

The CDR3 DNA reads TGTGCCAGCAGCTTGGGTCTAGCCAGGGGGAACTTTTACGAGCAGTACGTC. Translating it yields CASSLGLARGNFYEQYV. This rearrangement joins TRBV5-4 to TRBJ2-7, with 7 bases identical to TRBD1. The germline V gene encodes CDR1 SGHNT and CDR2 YYREEE (reference sequence). The V segment lost 0 bases and the J segment 4 bases; nucleotides outside the gene matches: 13. The CDR3 is 17 residues long.

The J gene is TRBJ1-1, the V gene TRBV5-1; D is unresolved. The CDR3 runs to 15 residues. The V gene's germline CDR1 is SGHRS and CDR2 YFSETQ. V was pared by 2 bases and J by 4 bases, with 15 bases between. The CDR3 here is CASSFSDVYFTEAFF. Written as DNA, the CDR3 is TGCGCCAGCAGCTTTAGCGACGTCTACTTCACTGAAGCTTTCTTT.

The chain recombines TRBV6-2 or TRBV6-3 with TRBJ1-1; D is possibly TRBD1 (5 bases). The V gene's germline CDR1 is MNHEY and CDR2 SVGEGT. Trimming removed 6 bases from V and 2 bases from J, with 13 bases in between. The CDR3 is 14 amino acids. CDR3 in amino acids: CASSRQRPNTEAFF. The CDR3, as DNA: TGTGCCAGCAGCAGACAGCGACCTAACACTGAAGCTTTCTTT.

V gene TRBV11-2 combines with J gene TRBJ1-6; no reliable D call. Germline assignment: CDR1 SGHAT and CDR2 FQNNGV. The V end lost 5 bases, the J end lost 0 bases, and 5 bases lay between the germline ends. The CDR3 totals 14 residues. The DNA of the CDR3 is TGTGCCAGCAGCCTCAGCTCCTATAATTCACCCCTCCACTTT. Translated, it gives CASSLSSYNSPLHF.

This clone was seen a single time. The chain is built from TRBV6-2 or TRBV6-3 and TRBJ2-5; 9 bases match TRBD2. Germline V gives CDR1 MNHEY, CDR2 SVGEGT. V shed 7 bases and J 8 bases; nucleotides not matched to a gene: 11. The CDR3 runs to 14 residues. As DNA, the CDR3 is TGTGCCAGCACCCCCCCAGCGGGGGGTTCTACCCAGTACTTC. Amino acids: CASTPPAGGSTQYF.

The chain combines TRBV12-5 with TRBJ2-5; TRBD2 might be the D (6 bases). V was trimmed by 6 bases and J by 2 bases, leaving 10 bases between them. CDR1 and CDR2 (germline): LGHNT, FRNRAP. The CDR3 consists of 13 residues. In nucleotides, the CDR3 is TGTGCTAGTGGATCGGGGGAGCAAGAGACCCAGTACTTC. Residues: CASGSGEQETQYF. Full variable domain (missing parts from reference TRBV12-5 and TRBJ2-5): DARVTQTPRHKVTEMGQEVTMRCQPILGHNTVFWYRQTMMQGLELLAYFRNRAPLDDSGMPKDRFSAEMPDATLATLKIQPSEPRDSAVYFCASGSGEQETQYFGPGTRLLVL.

CDR3 DNA sequence: TGTGCCAGCAGCCCCCGTGGGGGACAGTTTGATGGCTACACCTTC. Amino acids: CASSPRGGQFDGYTF. This rearrangement joins TRBV9 to TRBJ1-2, with TRBD1 matching over 7 bases. There are 15 residues in the CDR3. J lost 6 bases, V lost 4 bases, and 12 bases had no gene match. Per the germline V gene, CDR1 is SGDLS and CDR2 is YYNGEE.

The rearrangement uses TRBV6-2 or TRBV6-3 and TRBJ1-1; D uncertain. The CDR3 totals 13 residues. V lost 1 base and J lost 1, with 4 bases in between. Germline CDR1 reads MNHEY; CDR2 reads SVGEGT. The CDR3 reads CASSYFQNTEAFF. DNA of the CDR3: TGTGCCAGCAGTTACTTTCAGAACACTGAAGCTTTCTTT.

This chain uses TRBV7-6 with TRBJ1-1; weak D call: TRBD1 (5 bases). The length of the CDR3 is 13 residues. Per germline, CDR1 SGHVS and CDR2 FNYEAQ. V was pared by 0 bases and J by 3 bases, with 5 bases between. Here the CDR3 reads CASSLATDTEAFF. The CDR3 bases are TGTGCCAGCAGCTTAGCGACAGACACTGAAGCTTTCTTT.

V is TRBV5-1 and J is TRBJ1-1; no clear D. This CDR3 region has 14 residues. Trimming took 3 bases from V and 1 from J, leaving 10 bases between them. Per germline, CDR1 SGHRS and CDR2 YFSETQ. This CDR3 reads CASSSLSANTEAFF. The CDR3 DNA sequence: TGCGCCAGCAGCTCCCTTAGTGCGAACACTGAAGCTTTCTTT.

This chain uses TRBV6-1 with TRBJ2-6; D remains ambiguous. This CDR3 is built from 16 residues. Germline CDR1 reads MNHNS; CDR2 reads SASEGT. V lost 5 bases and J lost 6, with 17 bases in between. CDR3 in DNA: TGTGCCAGCAGTAAAGACGCTTTTCTAGTGGCCAACGTCCTGACTTTC. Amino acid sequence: CASSKDAFLVANVLTF.

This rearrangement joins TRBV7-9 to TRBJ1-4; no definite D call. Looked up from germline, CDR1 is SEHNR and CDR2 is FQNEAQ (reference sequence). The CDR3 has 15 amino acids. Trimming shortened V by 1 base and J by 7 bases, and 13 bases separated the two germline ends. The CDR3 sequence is CASSLGSAAGEKLFF. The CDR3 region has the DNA TGTGCCAGCAGCTTAGGATCGGCCGCGGGTGAAAAACTGTTTTTT.

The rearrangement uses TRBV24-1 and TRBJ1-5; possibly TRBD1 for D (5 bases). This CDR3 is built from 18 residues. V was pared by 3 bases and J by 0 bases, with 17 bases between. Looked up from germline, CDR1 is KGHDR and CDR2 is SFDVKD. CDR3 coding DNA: TGTGCCACCAGTGATCCCCGTCGACCACAGGTTAGCAATCAGCCCCAGCATTTT. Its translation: CATSDPRRPQVSNQPQHF.

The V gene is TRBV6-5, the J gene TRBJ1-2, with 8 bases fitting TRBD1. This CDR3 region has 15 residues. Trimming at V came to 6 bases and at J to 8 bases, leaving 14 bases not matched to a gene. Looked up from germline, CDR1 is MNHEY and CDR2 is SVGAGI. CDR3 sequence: CASRQGQVAIGGYTF. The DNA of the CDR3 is TGTGCCAGCAGACAGGGACAGGTAGCGATTGGAGGCTACACCTTC.

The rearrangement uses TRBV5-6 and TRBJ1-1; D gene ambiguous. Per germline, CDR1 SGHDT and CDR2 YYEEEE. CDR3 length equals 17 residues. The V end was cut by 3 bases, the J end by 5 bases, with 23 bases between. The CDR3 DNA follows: TGTGCCAGCAGCTGGGCCACCGTCGGCCCCGGTGGTACTGAAGCTTTCTTT. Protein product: CASSWATVGPGGTEAFF.

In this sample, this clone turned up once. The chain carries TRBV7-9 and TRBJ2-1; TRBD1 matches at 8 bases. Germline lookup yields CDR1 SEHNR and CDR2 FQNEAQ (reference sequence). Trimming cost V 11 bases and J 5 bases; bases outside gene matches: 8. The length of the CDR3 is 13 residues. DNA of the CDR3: TGTGCCTCCTCAGGGGGCGGTGACAATGAGCAGTTCTTC. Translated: CASSGGGDNEQFF. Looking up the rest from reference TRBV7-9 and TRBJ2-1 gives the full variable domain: DTGVSQNPRHKITKRGQNVTFRCDPISEHNRLYWYRQTLGQGPEFLTYFQNEAQLEKSRLLSDRFSAERPKGSFSTLEIQRTEQGDSAMYLCASSGGGDNEQFFGPGTRLTVL.